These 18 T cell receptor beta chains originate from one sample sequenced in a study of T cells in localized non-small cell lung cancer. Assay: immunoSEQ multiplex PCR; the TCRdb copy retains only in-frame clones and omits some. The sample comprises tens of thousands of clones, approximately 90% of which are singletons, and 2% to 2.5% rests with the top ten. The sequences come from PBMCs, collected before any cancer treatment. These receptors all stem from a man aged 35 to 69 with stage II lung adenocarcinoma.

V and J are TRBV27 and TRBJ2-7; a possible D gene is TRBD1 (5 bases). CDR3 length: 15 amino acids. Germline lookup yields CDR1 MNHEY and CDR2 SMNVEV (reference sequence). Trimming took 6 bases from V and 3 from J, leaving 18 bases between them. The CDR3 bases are TGTGCCAGCAGCCCGGTGGCCGGCAGGGACTACGAGCAGTACGTC. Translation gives CASSPVAGRDYEQYV.

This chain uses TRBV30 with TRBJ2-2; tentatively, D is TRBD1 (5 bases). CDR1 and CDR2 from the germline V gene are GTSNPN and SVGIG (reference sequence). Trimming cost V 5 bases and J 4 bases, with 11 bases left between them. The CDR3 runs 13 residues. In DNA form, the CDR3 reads TGTGCCTGGCAGGGTGGCGGCACCGGGGAGCTGTTTTTT. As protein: CAWQGGGTGELFF.

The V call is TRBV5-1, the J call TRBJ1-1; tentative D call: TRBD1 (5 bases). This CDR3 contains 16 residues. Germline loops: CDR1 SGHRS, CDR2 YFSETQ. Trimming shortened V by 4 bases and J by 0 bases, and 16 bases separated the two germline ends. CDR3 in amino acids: CASSPWTSLMNTEAFF. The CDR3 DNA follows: TGCGCCAGCAGCCCCTGGACATCACTGATGAACACTGAAGCTTTCTTT.

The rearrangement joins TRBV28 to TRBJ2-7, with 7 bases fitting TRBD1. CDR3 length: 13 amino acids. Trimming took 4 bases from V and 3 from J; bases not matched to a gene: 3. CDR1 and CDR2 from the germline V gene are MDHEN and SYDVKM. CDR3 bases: TGTGCCAGCAGTTACGGGACAGTCTACGAGCAGTACGTC. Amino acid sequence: CASSYGTVYEQYV.

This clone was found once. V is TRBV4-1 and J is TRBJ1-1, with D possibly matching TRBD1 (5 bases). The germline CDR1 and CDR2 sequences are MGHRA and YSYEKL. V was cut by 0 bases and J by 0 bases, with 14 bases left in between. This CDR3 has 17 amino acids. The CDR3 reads CASSQDGGILMNTEAFF. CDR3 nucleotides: TGCGCCAGCAGCCAAGACGGGGGGATACTCATGAACACTGAAGCTTTCTTT.

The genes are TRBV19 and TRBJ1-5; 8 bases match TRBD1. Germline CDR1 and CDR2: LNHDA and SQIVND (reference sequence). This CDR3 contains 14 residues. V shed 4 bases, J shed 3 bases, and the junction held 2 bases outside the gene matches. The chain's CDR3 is CASSKDRDNQPQHF. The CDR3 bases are TGTGCCAGTAGTAAGGACAGGGACAATCAGCCCCAGCATTTT.

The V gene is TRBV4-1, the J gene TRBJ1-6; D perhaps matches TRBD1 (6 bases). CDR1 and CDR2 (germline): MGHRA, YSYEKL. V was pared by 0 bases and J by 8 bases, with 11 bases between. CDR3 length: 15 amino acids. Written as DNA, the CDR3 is TGCGCCAGCAGCCAAGATTTGGACAGATATTCACCCCTCCACTTT. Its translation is CASSQDLDRYSPLHF.

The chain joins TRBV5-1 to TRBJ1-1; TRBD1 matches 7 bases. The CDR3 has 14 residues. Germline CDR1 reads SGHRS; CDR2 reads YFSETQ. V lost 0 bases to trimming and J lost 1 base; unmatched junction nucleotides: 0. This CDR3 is CASSLDRGNTEAFF. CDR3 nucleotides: TGCGCCAGCAGCTTGGACAGGGGGAACACTGAAGCTTTCTTT.

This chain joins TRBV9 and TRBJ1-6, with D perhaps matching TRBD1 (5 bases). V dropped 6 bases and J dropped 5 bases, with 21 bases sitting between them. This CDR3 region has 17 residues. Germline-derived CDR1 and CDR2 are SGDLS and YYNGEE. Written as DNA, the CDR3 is TGTGCCAGCAACCCTAACCGGGACCTCCTCAATAATTCACCCCTCCACTTT. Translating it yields CASNPNRDLLNNSPLHF.

As DNA, the CDR3 is TGTGCCACCAGCATCCACCGTACAGGGACTGAAGCTTTCTTT. It translates to CATSIHRTGTEAFF. The chain couples TRBV15 to TRBJ1-1, with D tentatively TRBD1 (6 bases). CDR1 is LNHNV, CDR2 YYDKDF, per germline (reference sequence). The CDR3 totals 14 residues. Trimming removed 4 bases at V and 5 bases at J, with 14 bases between.

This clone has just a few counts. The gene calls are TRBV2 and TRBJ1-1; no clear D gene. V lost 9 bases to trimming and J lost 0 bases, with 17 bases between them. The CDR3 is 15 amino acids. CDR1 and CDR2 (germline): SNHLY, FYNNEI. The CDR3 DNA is TGTGCCAGTACAGAGGGCCGAATCATGAACACTGAAGCTTTCTTT. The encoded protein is CASTEGRIMNTEAFF.

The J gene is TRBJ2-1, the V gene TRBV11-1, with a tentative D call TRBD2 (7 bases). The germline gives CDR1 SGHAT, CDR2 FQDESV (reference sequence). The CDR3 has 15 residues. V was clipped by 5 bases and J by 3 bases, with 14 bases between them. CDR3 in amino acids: CASSPRGGNYNEQFF. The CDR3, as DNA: TGTGCCAGCAGCCCAAGGGGGGGGAACTACAATGAGCAGTTCTTC.

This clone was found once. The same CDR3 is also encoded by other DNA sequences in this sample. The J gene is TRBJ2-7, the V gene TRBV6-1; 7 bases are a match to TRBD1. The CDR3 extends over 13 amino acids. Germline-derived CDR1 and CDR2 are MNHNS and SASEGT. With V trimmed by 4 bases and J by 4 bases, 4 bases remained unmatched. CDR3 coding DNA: TGTGCCAGCAGTGGACAGGGTTGGTACGAGCAGTACTTC. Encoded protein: CASSGQGWYEQYF.

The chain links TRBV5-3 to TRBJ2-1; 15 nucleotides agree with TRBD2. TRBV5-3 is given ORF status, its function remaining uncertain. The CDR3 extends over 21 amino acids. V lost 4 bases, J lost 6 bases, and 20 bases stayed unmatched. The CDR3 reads CARSPVFMSRTSGGAFNEQFF. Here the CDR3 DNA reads TGTGCCAGAAGCCCGGTGTTTATGTCCCGGACTAGCGGGGGGGCATTCAATGAGCAGTTCTTC.

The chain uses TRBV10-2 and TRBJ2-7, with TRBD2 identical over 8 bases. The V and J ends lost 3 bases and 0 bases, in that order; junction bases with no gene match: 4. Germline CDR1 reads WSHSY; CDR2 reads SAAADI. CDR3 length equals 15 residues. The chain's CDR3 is CASSESGGLSYEQYF. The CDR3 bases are TGCGCCAGCAGTGAAAGCGGGGGCCTCTCCTACGAGCAGTACTTC.

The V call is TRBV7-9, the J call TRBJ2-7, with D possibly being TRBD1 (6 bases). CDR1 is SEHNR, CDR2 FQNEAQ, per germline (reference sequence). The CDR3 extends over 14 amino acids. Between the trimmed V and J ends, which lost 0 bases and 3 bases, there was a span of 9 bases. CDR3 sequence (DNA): TGTGCCAGCAGCTTAGCGGACAGTTACTACGAGCAGTACTTC. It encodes CASSLADSYYEQYF. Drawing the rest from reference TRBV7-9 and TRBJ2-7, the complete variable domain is DTGVSQNPRHKITKRGQNVTFRCDPISEHNRLYWYRQTLGQGPEFLTYFQNEAQLEKSRLLSDRFSAERPKGSFSTLEIQRTEQGDSAMYLCASSLADSYYEQYFGPGTRLTVT.

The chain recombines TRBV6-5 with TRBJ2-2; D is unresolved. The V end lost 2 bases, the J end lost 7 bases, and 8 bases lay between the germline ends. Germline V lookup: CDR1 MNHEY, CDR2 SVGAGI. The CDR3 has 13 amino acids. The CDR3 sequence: CASSYLGIGELFF. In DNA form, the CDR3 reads TGTGCCAGCAGTTACCTGGGCATCGGGGAGCTGTTTTTT.

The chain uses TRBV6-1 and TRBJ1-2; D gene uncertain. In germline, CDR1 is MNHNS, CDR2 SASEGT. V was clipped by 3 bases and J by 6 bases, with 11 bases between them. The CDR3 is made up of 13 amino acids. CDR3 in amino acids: CASSDGQVDGYTF. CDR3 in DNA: TGTGCCAGCAGTGACGGCCAGGTTGATGGCTACACCTTC.